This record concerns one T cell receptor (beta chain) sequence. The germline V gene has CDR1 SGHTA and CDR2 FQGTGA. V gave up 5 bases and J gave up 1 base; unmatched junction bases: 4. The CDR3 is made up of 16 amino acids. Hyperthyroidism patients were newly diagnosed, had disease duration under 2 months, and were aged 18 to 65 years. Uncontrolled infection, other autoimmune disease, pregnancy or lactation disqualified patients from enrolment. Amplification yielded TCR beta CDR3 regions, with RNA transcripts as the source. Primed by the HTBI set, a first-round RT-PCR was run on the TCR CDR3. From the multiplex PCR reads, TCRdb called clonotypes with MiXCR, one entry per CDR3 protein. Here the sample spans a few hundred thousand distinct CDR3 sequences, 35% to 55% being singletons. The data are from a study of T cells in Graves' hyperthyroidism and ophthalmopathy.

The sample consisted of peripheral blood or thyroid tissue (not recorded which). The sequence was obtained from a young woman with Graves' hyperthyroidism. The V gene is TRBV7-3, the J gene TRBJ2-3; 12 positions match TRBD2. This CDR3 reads CASSLAGGVGTDTQYF. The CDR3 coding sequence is TGTGCCAGCAGCCTAGCGGGGGGGGTGGGCACAGATACGCAGTATTTT.